Below are 8 T cell receptor beta chains sequenced from a single sample in a study of T cell responses to AZD1222 COVID-19 vaccine. The data were produced by immunoSEQ multiplex PCR, yet TCRdb's version contains in-frame clones alone and is incomplete. The sample lists some 130,000 clones, about nine tenths occurring once. Source: peripheral blood, taken on day 0 of AZD1222 vaccination. The receptor set was obtained from an adult in good health.

The chain employs TRBV12-3 or TRBV12-4 and TRBJ1-1; the D gene is possibly TRBD1 (6 bases). The CDR3 is 13 residues long. V was shortened by 3 bases and J by 2 bases, with 7 bases between the two germline ends. CDR3 sequence: CASSFGGNTEAFF. The CDR3 DNA follows: TGTGCCAGCAGTTTTGGGGGCAACACTGAAGCTTTCTTT.

This clone appeared many times. The chain recombines TRBV30 with TRBJ1-3; D is unresolved. Germline-derived CDR1 and CDR2 are GTSNPN and SVGIG (reference sequence). The V end lost 0 bases, the J end lost 4 bases, and 4 bases lay between the germline ends. CDR3 size: 12 residues. CDR3 sequence: CAWSVRGNTIYF. The CDR3 DNA is TGTGCCTGGAGTGTACGAGGAAACACCATATATTTT.

The chain joins TRBV12-3 or TRBV12-4 to TRBJ1-5, with D uncertain. Trimming pared 2 bases from V and 7 bases from J, leaving 9 bases between. The CDR3 is made up of 13 amino acids. CDR3 in amino acids: CASSLTGGQPQHF. The CDR3, as DNA: TGTGCCAGCAGTTTAACGGGCGGACAGCCCCAGCATTTT.

This chain connects TRBV27 to TRBJ2-2; TRBD2 might be the D (5 bases). CDR3 length: 13 amino acids. CDR1 and CDR2 (germline): MNHEY, SMNVEV (reference sequence). Deletions cut 4 bases from V and 6 bases from J, with 9 bases between. The CDR3 loop reads CASSWGVSGELFF. CDR3 in DNA: TGTGCCAGCAGTTGGGGAGTTTCCGGGGAGCTGTTTTTT.

The chain uses TRBV7-9 and TRBJ1-4, with D hard to call. Between the trimmed V and J ends, which lost 6 bases and 7 bases, there was a span of 6 bases. This CDR3 is built from 11 residues. Germline CDR1 SEHNR, CDR2 FQNEAQ (reference sequence). The CDR3 spells CASRAGEKLFF. The CDR3 DNA follows: TGTGCCAGCAGGGCGGGTGAAAAACTGTTTTTT.

This chain connects TRBV9 to TRBJ1-1; a possible D gene is TRBD1 (5 bases). CDR1 is SGDLS and CDR2 is YYNGEE in the germline V gene. Trimming cost V 1 base and J 1 base, with 11 bases left between them. This CDR3 spans 15 amino acids. This chain's CDR3 is CASSVTWQGNTEAFF. CDR3 DNA sequence: TGTGCCAGCAGCGTAACATGGCAGGGGAACACTGAAGCTTTCTTT. The full variable domain, rest sourced from reference TRBV9 and TRBJ1-1, is DSGVTQTPKHLITATGQRVTLRCSPRSGDLSVYWYQQSLDQGLQFLIQYYNGEERAKGNILERFSAQQFPDLHSELNLSSLELGDSALYFCASSVTWQGNTEAFFGQGTRLTVV.

This clone was detected only once. This chain uses TRBV7-2 with TRBJ2-7; 11 bases are a match to TRBD1. With V trimmed by 5 bases and J by 7 bases, 13 bases remained unmatched. Germline V gene data show CDR1 as SGHTA and CDR2 as FQGNSA. This CDR3 is 16 amino acids long. This CDR3 is CASSRKPGQGAGEQYF. For the CDR3, the DNA is TGTGCCAGCAGCCGTAAGCCCGGACAGGGGGCGGGGGAGCAGTACTTC.

The chain recombines TRBV5-1 with TRBJ1-1; D gene ambiguous. V dropped 0 bases and J dropped 2 bases, with 11 bases sitting between them. Germline V gene data show CDR1 as SGHRS and CDR2 as YFSETQ. This CDR3 contains 15 residues. DNA for the CDR3: TGCGCCAGCAGCTTGGCCGAAAGCCTAAACACTGAAGCTTTCTTT. It is translated as CASSLAESLNTEAFF.